Listed here are 18 T cell receptor beta chains from one sample, sequenced in a study of PD-1 blockade in classical Hodgkin lymphoma. Time point meaning: cycle 4 day 1 (C4D1), after 5 to 7 weeks of nivolumab. Each patient relapsed following autologous stem cell transplantation, and prior brentuximab vedotin exposure differed. Investigators obtained CD8+ T cells from thawed PBMCs by magnetic negative selection. Method: immunoSEQ multiplex PCR; TCRdb's copy keeps in-frame clones and lacks some. The sample contains roughly 3,000 clones, roughly 79% of which appear only once. The sequenced sample was CD8+ T cells from blood, obtained before the fourth cycle of nivolumab. Receptors were obtained from a human donor with classical Hodgkin lymphoma.

About this clone itself: The same CDR3 is also encoded by other DNA sequences in this sample. The genes are TRBV6-5 and TRBJ2-7, with D perhaps matching TRBD1 (6 bases). The CDR3 loop spans 16 amino acids. The germline V and J ends were trimmed by 0 bases and 0 bases, with 12 bases remaining between them. Germline lookup yields CDR1 MNHEY and CDR2 SVGAGI. For the CDR3, the DNA is TGTGCCAGCAGTTACTCCTGGACAGAGAGCTCCTACGAGCAGTACTTC. Protein product: CASSYSWTESSYEQYF.

The CDR3 DNA follows: TGTGCCATCAGTGGACAGGGGATCGACACCGGGGAGCTGTTTTTT. Its translation: CAISGQGIDTGELFF. The chain couples TRBV10-3 to TRBJ2-2, with 8 nucleotides matching TRBD1. CDR3 size: 15 residues. Germline V gene sequence: CDR1 ENHRY, CDR2 SYGVKD. V lost 4 bases and J lost 3; bases outside the gene matches: 4.

This chain's CDR3 is CASSASSVYGYTF. For the CDR3, the DNA is TGCGCCAGCAGTGCGAGTTCCGTCTATGGCTACACCTTC. The rearrangement joins TRBV10-2 to TRBJ1-2; no firm D call. V lost 4 bases to trimming and J lost 4 bases, with 10 bases between them. Looked up from germline, CDR1 is WSHSY and CDR2 is SAAADI. The CDR3 is made up of 13 amino acids.

CDR3 in DNA: TGTGCCAGTAGTATAAGGGACAGGGCACCAATACAAGAGACCCAGTACTTC. Amino acids: CASSIRDRAPIQETQYF. V usage is TRBV19 and J usage is TRBJ2-5; 9 positions agree with TRBD1. The CDR3 extends over 17 amino acids. Germline trimming cut 2 bases from V and 2 bases from J; bases unmatched to any gene: 9. Germline-derived CDR1 and CDR2 are LNHDA and SQIVND (reference sequence). The entire variable domain, with the rest obtained from reference TRBV19 and TRBJ2-5, is as follows: DGGITQSPKYLFRKEGQNVTLSCEQNLNHDAMYWYRQDPGQGLRLIYYSQIVNDFQKGDIAEGYSVSREKKESFPLTVTSAQKNPTAFYLCASSIRDRAPIQETQYFGPGTRLLVL.

The rearrangement links TRBV2 to TRBJ1-1; D may be TRBD1 (6 bases). V shed 5 bases and J shed 4 bases, with 17 bases lying between them. The V gene's germline CDR1 is SNHLY and CDR2 FYNNEI. This CDR3 is 15 amino acids long. The CDR3 DNA follows: TGTGCCAGCAGTTCGGGGGGCAGCCACGGCACTGAAGCTTTCTTT. Translating it yields CASSSGGSHGTEAFF.

J is TRBJ2-1 and V is TRBV19; D is undetermined. CDR3 length: 13 residues. Germline V gene lookup returns CDR1 LNHDA and CDR2 SQIVND (reference sequence). V was cut by 2 bases and J by 9 bases, with 11 bases left in between. The CDR3 protein is CASSISAVGEQFF. The DNA of the CDR3 is TGTGCCAGTAGTATATCTGCCGTAGGTGAGCAGTTCTTC. Variable domain in full (rest from reference TRBV19 and TRBJ2-1): DGGITQSPKYLFRKEGQNVTLSCEQNLNHDAMYWYRQDPGQGLRLIYYSQIVNDFQKGDIAEGYSVSREKKESFPLTVTSAQKNPTAFYLCASSISAVGEQFFGPGTRLTVL.

The V gene is TRBV6-5, the J gene TRBJ1-4; D unresolved. Germline CDR1 and CDR2: MNHEY and SVGAGI. Deletions cut 0 bases from V and 8 bases from J, with 13 bases between. The CDR3 length is 15 residues. CDR3 loop: CASSYSMEGREKLFF. The DNA of the CDR3 is TGTGCCAGCAGTTACTCGATGGAGGGTAGGGAAAAACTGTTTTTT.

The chain uses TRBV6-1 and TRBJ2-7; 9 nucleotides match TRBD2. V shed 2 bases and J 0 bases; nucleotides not matched to a gene: 5. Germline V gene sequence: CDR1 MNHNS, CDR2 SASEGT. The CDR3 has 16 residues. The chain's CDR3 is CASSERLAGTSYEQYF. The CDR3 DNA is TGTGCCAGCAGTGAAAGGCTAGCGGGGACCTCCTACGAGCAGTACTTC.

The V call is TRBV6-6, the J call TRBJ1-5; TRBD1 agrees at 12 bases. The length of the CDR3 is 16 residues. From germline, CDR1 is MNHNY and CDR2 SVGAGI (reference sequence). Losses at the gene ends were 4 bases for V and 6 bases for J; bases not matched to a gene: 7. In nucleotides, the CDR3 is TGTGCCAGCAGTTCCCCGGGACAGGGGGCATCTCAGCCCCAGCATTTT. This encodes CASSSPGQGASQPQHF.

V is TRBV6-6 and J is TRBJ1-1; D ambiguous. This CDR3 has 12 residues. Germline V gives CDR1 MNHNY, CDR2 SVGAGI (reference sequence). V gave up 2 bases and J gave up 7 bases, with 8 bases separating them. As DNA, the CDR3 is TGTGCCAGCAGTTACGAGGTGGGTGAAGCTTTCTTT. Residues: CASSYEVGEAFF.

The chain couples TRBV6-4 to TRBJ2-6, with D perhaps TRBD1 (6 bases). The CDR3 runs 15 residues. Trimming cost V 2 bases and J 2 bases, with 7 bases left between them. Germline CDR1 is MRHNA and CDR2 is SNTAGT. CDR3 coding DNA: TGTGCCAGCAGTGACAGGGGGACTGGGGCCAACGTCCTGACTTTC. It codes for CASSDRGTGANVLTF.

The chain joins TRBV7-8 to TRBJ1-5, with a possible D match to TRBD1 (5 bases). The germline V gene has CDR1 SGHVS and CDR2 FQNEAQ. The CDR3 is 20 amino acids. V lost 5 bases to trimming and J lost 6 bases, with 32 bases between them. The CDR3 here is CASSTPGTGLPSLGPQPQHF. The DNA for the CDR3 is TGTGCCAGCAGCACCCCCGGGACTGGGTTGCCTTCCCTTGGTCCTCAGCCCCAGCATTTT.

Sample share makes this clone large. This rearrangement joins TRBV13 to TRBJ1-1; D ambiguous. Trimming took off 1 base at V and 7 bases at J, with 16 bases between the two ends. The CDR3 has 15 amino acids. CDR1 is PRHDT, CDR2 FYEKMQ, per germline (reference sequence). In nucleotides, the CDR3 is TGTGCCAGCAGCTTAGCATTGGGGTTAGGGATTGAAGCTTTCTTT. Protein: CASSLALGLGIEAFF.

This clone occurred once. The gene calls are TRBV7-9 and TRBJ2-1; D is tentatively TRBD1 or TRBD2 (6 bases each). The CDR3 runs to 15 residues. The germline CDR1 and CDR2 sequences are SEHNR and FQNEAQ (reference sequence). The V and J ends lost 5 bases and 8 bases respectively, with 19 bases between them. The CDR3, as DNA: TGTGCCAGCAGCCCCCCGGGGGCAATATCCGATGAGCAGTTCTTC. Translated: CASSPPGAISDEQFF. Combining the CDR3 with reference TRBV7-9 and TRBJ2-1 gives the whole variable domain DTGVSQNPRHKITKRGQNVTFRCDPISEHNRLYWYRQTLGQGPEFLTYFQNEAQLEKSRLLSDRFSAERPKGSFSTLEIQRTEQGDSAMYLCASSPPGAISDEQFFGPGTRLTVL.

The chain carries TRBV4-3 and TRBJ2-2; D is perhaps TRBD2 (7 bases). The V end lost 3 bases, the J end lost 6 bases, and 14 bases lay between the germline ends. The CDR3 runs 15 residues. CDR1 LGHNA and CDR2 YSLEER come from the germline V gene. CDR3 nucleotide sequence: TGCGCCAGCAGCCAGGGGGGGCTAGCGCCCGGGGAGCTGTTTTTT. This encodes CASSQGGLAPGELFF.

This rearrangement joins TRBV5-4 to TRBJ1-1; weak D call: TRBD1 (5 bases). The CDR3 consists of 16 residues. Trimming took 0 bases from V and 2 from J, leaving 14 bases between them. CDR1 and CDR2 from the germline V gene are SGHNT and YYREEE (reference sequence). The CDR3 loop is CASSLVGGEFNTEAFF. Here the CDR3 DNA reads TGTGCCAGCAGCTTGGTGGGGGGGGAATTCAACACTGAAGCTTTCTTT.

This rearrangement joins TRBV5-4 to TRBJ2-7; 7 nucleotides align to TRBD1. The germline gives CDR1 SGHNT, CDR2 YYREEE (reference sequence). This CDR3 is 16 amino acids long. V was pared by 4 bases and J by 4 bases, with 14 bases of the junction left unmatched. The CDR3 loop reads CASSQSPRNRGYEQYF. The CDR3 nucleotides read TGTGCCAGCAGCCAGTCTCCTCGGAACAGGGGTTACGAGCAGTACTTC.

This clone was counted once. The chain links TRBV13 to TRBJ2-1; D not certain. The CDR3 length is 13 residues. The germline gives CDR1 PRHDT, CDR2 FYEKMQ (reference sequence). Between the trimmed V and J ends, which lost 0 bases and 4 bases, there was a span of 4 bases. CDR3 sequence: CASSLGGYNEQFF. As DNA, the CDR3 is TGTGCCAGCAGCTTAGGGGGGTACAATGAGCAGTTCTTC.